This T cell receptor (beta chain) is drawn from a study of cytomegalovirus exposure and HLA in healthy donors. The CDR3 consists of 12 residues. Germline-derived CDR1 and CDR2 are SQVTM and ANQGSEA. V lost 8 bases, J lost 2 bases, and 13 bases lay in between. Data came from immunoSEQ multiplex PCR; TCRdb stores just in-frame clones and leaves some out. The sample contains hundreds of thousands of clones, 70% to 90% of which appear only once. The sample was PBMCs. The chain recombines TRBV29-1 with TRBJ2-7, with D unresolved. This receptor was identified in a woman aged 18-29 years in good health and CMV-seronegative. CDR3 sequence reads: CSTERGPYEQYF. Here the CDR3 DNA reads TGCAGCACGGAACGCGGCCCCTACGAGCAGTACTTC.